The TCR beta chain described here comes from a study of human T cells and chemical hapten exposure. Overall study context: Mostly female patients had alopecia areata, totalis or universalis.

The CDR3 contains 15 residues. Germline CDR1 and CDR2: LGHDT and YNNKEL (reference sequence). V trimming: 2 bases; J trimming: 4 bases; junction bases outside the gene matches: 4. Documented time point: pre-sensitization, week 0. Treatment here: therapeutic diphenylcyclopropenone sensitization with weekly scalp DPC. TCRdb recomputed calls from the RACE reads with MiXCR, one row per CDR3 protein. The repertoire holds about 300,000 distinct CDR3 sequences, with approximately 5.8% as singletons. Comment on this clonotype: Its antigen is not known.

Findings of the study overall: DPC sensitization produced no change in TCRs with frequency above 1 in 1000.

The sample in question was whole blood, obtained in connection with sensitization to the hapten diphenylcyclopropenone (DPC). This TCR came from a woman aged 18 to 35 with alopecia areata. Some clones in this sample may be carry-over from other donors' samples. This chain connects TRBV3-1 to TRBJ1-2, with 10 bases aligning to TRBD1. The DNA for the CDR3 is TGTGCCAGCAGCCAAACCGGGACAGGGGCCTATGGCTACACCTTC. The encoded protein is CASSQTGTGAYGYTF.